One T cell receptor beta chain is described in this entry. Its specificity is unknown. This sample stems from a study of graft-versus-host responses after intestinal transplantation. Across the whole study: Recipients were given multivisceral, liver-intestinal, or isolated intestinal transplants. Induction using anti-thymocyte globulin, followed by tacrolimus and steroids for around 3 years, was given to all recipients. Study findings and constraints: Early post-transplant declines in HvG were associated with peak levels of circulating GvH clones. Present in recipient marrow, GvH clones included some that appeared first in ileum or blood.

Germline V CDR1 and CDR2: MNHEY, SMNVEV (reference sequence). V lost 4 bases, J lost 1 base, and 20 bases lay in between. There are 18 residues in the CDR3. Profiling relied on immunoSEQ multiplex PCR, and the TCRdb table lists in-frame clones only, not all of them. The sample contains tens of thousands of clones, approximately 94% of which appear only once. The input for sequencing was unstimulated CD4+ T cells sorted from spleen or lymph node cells, taken before transplant. This clonotype was sampled from a human donor who was the organ donor for an intestinal transplant. The chain has TRBV27 and TRBJ2-1; no firm D call. Here the CDR3 reads CASSSTRVWFGSYNEQFF. As DNA, the CDR3 is TGTGCCAGCAGTTCGACGAGAGTTTGGTTTGGATCCTACAATGAGCAGTTCTTC.